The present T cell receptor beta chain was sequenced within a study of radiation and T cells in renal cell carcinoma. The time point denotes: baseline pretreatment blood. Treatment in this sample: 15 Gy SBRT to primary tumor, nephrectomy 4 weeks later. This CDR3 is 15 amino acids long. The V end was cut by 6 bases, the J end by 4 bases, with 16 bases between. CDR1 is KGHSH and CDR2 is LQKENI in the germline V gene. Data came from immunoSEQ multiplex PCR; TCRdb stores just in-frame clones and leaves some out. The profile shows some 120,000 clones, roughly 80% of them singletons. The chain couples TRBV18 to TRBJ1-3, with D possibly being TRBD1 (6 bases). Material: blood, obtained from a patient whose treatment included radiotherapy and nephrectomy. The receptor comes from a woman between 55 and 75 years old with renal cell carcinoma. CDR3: CASSDSSGGGNTIYF. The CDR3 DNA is TGTGCCAGCTCCGACTCGTCGGGGGGCGGAAACACCATATATTTT.